Below, 20 T cell receptor beta chains from the same sample are listed, as sequenced in a study of shared clonotypes between healthy human individuals. The protocol was immunoSEQ multiplex PCR, while the TCRdb copy is restricted to in-frame clones and leaves out a portion. Of hundreds of thousands of clones in the sample, around 78% are singletons; the top ten hold about 12%. Sequencing was carried out using PBMCs. Receptors originate from a woman between 35 and 50 years old in good health. Some clones in this sample may be carry-over from other donors' samples.

This sequence joins TRBV6-1 and TRBJ1-5; no clear D gene. Germline-derived CDR1 and CDR2 are MNHNS and SASEGT. The V end lost 4 bases, the J end lost 0 bases, and 7 bases lay between the germline ends. The CDR3 contains 14 residues. The CDR3 is CASSVKNSNQPQHF. The CDR3 DNA is TGTGCCAGCAGTGTTAAGAATAGCAATCAGCCCCAGCATTTT.

V is TRBV28 and J is TRBJ2-2; 9 bases map to TRBD2. From germline, CDR1 is MDHEN and CDR2 SYDVKM. This CDR3 contains 16 residues. The ends lost 4 bases at V and 5 bases at J; junction bases unmatched: 8. The CDR3 protein is CASSSPAGGGTGELFF. CDR3 in DNA: TGTGCCAGCAGTTCCCCAGCGGGAGGTGGTACCGGGGAGCTGTTTTTT.

The chain uses TRBV6-5 and TRBJ2-1; the match to TRBD2 covers 12 bases. Germline values: CDR1 MNHEY, CDR2 SVGAGI. The CDR3 is 15 amino acids. V lost 7 bases, J lost 6 bases, and 7 bases stayed unmatched. CDR3 sequence reads: CASNPGLAGPNEQFF. The DNA for the CDR3 is TGTGCCAGCAATCCGGGACTAGCGGGCCCCAATGAGCAGTTCTTC.

The V gene is TRBV4-2, the J gene TRBJ2-1; 10 nucleotides match TRBD2. With V trimmed by 0 bases and J by 8 bases, 10 bases remained unmatched. This CDR3 region has 17 residues. CDR1 and CDR2 from the germline V gene are LGHNA and YNFKEQ. The CDR3 reads CASSQDGASGSFDEQFF. The CDR3 region has the DNA TGTGCCAGCAGCCAAGACGGAGCTAGCGGGAGTTTCGATGAGCAGTTCTTC.

The genes are TRBV30 and TRBJ1-2; D call uncertain. In germline, CDR1 is GTSNPN, CDR2 SVGIG (reference sequence). Trimming shortened V by 0 bases and J by 3 bases, and 14 bases separated the two germline ends. There are 15 residues in the CDR3. CDR3 DNA sequence: TGTGCCTGGAGTGTAGGGTCTGGTTCTCACTATGGCTACACCTTC. Residues: CAWSVGSGSHYGYTF.

The gene calls are TRBV5-5 and TRBJ2-7; TRBD2 aligns across 9 bases. This CDR3 region has 14 residues. V lost 4 bases and J lost 3; bases outside the gene matches: 5. Germline lookup yields CDR1 SGHKS and CDR2 YYEKEE (reference sequence). CDR3 amino acids: CASSPGLADYEQYF. Here the CDR3 DNA reads TGTGCCAGCAGCCCGGGACTAGCAGACTACGAGCAGTACTTC.

The chain uses TRBV9 and TRBJ1-3, with D tentatively TRBD1 (5 bases). This CDR3 is built from 14 residues. The ends were cut back, 0 bases at V and 4 bases at J, with 8 bases in the middle. The germline CDR1 and CDR2 sequences are SGDLS and YYNGEE. The CDR3 DNA sequence: TGTGCCAGCAGCGTAGGGGGGGTCGGAAACACCATATATTTT. Amino acid sequence: CASSVGGVGNTIYF.

The chain joins TRBV13 to TRBJ2-1; D could derive from TRBD1 or TRBD2 (5 bases each). The CDR3 runs 15 residues. V lost 1 base, J lost 0 bases, and 7 bases lay in between. CDR1 is PRHDT and CDR2 is FYEKMQ in the germline V gene (reference sequence). The CDR3 spells CASSLAGSSYNEQFF. CDR3 bases: TGTGCCAGCAGCTTAGCAGGGAGCTCCTACAATGAGCAGTTCTTC.

V gene TRBV5-1 combines with J gene TRBJ2-7; possible D gene TRBD2, 5 bases. The CDR3 is 15 residues long. CDR1 is SGHRS, CDR2 YFSETQ, per germline. With 1 base removed from V and 6 bases from J, the gap between germline ends came to 17 bases. The CDR3 spells CASSLYGGLASEQYF. Here the CDR3 DNA reads TGCGCCAGCAGCTTGTATGGCGGGCTCGCCTCCGAGCAGTACTTC.

The J gene is TRBJ2-1, the V gene TRBV9; D is possibly TRBD2 (5 bases). V lost 0 bases, J lost 8 bases, and 18 bases lay in between. The CDR3 extends over 16 amino acids. From germline, CDR1 is SGDLS and CDR2 YYNGEE. As DNA, the CDR3 is TGTGCCAGCAGCGTAGAAGCGGCCTCAACCTGGGATGAGCAGTTCTTC. This encodes CASSVEAASTWDEQFF.

In regard to this clone: A far larger clone differs by one base, so this is likely a read error. The sample has other DNA sequences that encode this CDR3 too. This sequence joins TRBV19 and TRBJ1-5, with D hard to call. The V gene lost 3 bases and the J gene lost 5 bases, with 5 bases spanning the gap. Germline lookup yields CDR1 LNHDA and CDR2 SQIVND (reference sequence). This CDR3 contains 12 residues. As DNA, the CDR3 is TGTGCCAGTAGTATCGGCGATCAGCCCCAGCATTTT. This encodes CASSIGDQPQHF.

The V and J genes are TRBV25-1 and TRBJ1-2, with a tentative D call TRBD1 (5 bases). CDR1 is MGHDK, CDR2 SYGVNS, per germline. This CDR3 spans 14 amino acids. Trimming removed 4 bases from V and 4 bases from J, with 13 bases in between. The CDR3 here is CASSADEGIYGYTF. In DNA, the CDR3 is TGTGCCAGCAGTGCAGACGAGGGGATCTATGGCTACACCTTC.

The rearrangement links TRBV4-2 to TRBJ2-3; D gene unclear. Looked up from germline, CDR1 is LGHNA and CDR2 is YNFKEQ. The CDR3 is made up of 16 amino acids. V shed 0 bases and J shed 3 bases, with 13 bases lying between them. CDR3 bases: TGTGCCAGCAGCCAAGATGCGGCGACCCCTACAGATACGCAGTATTTT. Amino acids: CASSQDAATPTDTQYF.

CDR3 sequence (DNA): TGTGCCTGGAGTGTACAGGGACGGGGCTACACCTTC. It yields the protein CAWSVQGRGYTF. This rearrangement joins TRBV30 to TRBJ1-2; weak D call: TRBD1 (6 bases). V lost 0 bases and J lost 8, with 10 bases in between. The CDR3 covers 12 residues. CDR1 and CDR2 (germline): GTSNPN, SVGIG (reference sequence).

The V gene is TRBV6-1, the J gene TRBJ1-2; 8 bases fit TRBD1. V was clipped by 1 base and J by 11 bases; unmatched bases: 6. Looked up from germline, CDR1 is MNHNS and CDR2 is SASEGT. This CDR3 spans 13 amino acids. CDR3 in DNA: TGTGCCAGCAGTGAAGTGGACAGGGATCCGTACACCTTC. This codes for CASSEVDRDPYTF.

The chain combines TRBV7-3 with TRBJ2-2; TRBD2 agrees at 10 bases. The CDR3 spans 16 residues. V dropped 5 bases and J dropped 4; count of bases not matched to a gene: 7. CDR1 and CDR2 from the germline V gene are SGHTA and FQGTGA. The CDR3 loop reads CASSIPSGSGTGELFF. CDR3 in DNA: TGTGCCAGCAGCATTCCTAGCGGGAGCGGCACCGGGGAGCTGTTTTTT.

This chain joins TRBV5-6 and TRBJ1-2; 7 positions match TRBD1. The CDR3 contains 14 residues. The V and J ends lost 0 bases and 4 bases, in that order; junction bases with no gene match: 3. Germline CDR1 reads SGHDT; CDR2 reads YYEEEE. CDR3 loop: CASSLAGTVYGYTF. The CDR3 nucleotides are TGTGCCAGCAGCTTGGCCGGGACAGTCTATGGCTACACCTTC.

V gene TRBV15 combines with J gene TRBJ1-5; 8 bases match TRBD1. Germline V gene data show CDR1 as LNHNV and CDR2 as YYDKDF (reference sequence). V shed 5 bases, J shed 4 bases, and the junction held 10 bases outside the gene matches. The CDR3 contains 16 residues. The CDR3 loop is CATSPPVTGGNQPQHF. The CDR3, as DNA: TGTGCCACCAGCCCACCGGTAACAGGGGGGAATCAGCCCCAGCATTTT.

A few counts support this clone. This chain connects TRBV5-4 to TRBJ2-5; D is uncertain. V lost 0 bases and J 0 bases, leaving 6 bases between the germline ends. The CDR3 spans 14 residues. Germline CDR1 reads SGHNT; CDR2 reads YYREEE (reference sequence). The CDR3 loop is CASSLGRDQETQYF. The CDR3 DNA sequence: TGTGCCAGCAGCTTGGGACGGGACCAAGAGACCCAGTACTTC.

The rearrangement links TRBV7-8 to TRBJ2-5, with 9 positions matching TRBD2. The CDR3 has 18 residues. V trimming: 0 bases; J trimming: 0 bases; junction bases outside the gene matches: 8. Germline V gene data show CDR1 as SGHVS and CDR2 as FQNEAQ. The CDR3 sequence is CASSLAPASGINQETQYF. In DNA, the CDR3 is TGTGCCAGCAGCTTAGCTCCCGCTAGCGGGATAAACCAAGAGACCCAGTACTTC.